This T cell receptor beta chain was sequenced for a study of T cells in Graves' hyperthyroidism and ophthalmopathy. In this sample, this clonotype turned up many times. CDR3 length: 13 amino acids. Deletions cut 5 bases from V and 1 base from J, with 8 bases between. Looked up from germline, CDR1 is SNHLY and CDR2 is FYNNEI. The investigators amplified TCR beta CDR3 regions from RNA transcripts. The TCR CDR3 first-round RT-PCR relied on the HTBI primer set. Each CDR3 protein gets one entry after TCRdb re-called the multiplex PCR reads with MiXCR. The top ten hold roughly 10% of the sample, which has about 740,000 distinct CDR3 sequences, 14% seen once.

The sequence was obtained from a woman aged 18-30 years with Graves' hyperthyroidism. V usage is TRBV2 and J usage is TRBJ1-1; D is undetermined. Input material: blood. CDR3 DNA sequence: TGTGCCAGCAGTATAGTCAGGAACACTGAAGCTTTCTTT. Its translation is CASSIVRNTEAFF.